The sequence of this T cell receptor (beta chain) was determined in a study of tumor-infiltrating lymphocytes in primary liver carcinoma. The length of the CDR3 is 15 residues. Looked up from germline, CDR1 is SGHDN and CDR2 is FVKESK. Whole-study findings and limits: Between tumor regions, pairs overlapped more than tumor-adjacent and tumor-blood pairs did.

A constant-region primer served to make TCR beta cDNA from about 0.5 ug total RNA. Three nested multiplex PCR rounds of slightly modified ARM-PCR generated TCR beta libraries. Amplification in the first two PCR rounds was performed using TRBV1-TRBV30 forward primers and a C-beta reverse primer for about 10 cycles each. TCRdb re-analysed the multiplex PCR reads in MiXCR, keeping a single row per CDR3 protein. The repertoire holds about 320,000 distinct CDR3 sequences, over 55% seen once, with around 9.5% in the top ten. On this clonotype itself: What it binds is not known. A much larger clone differs from this one at a single base, so this may be a read error.

Germline DNA was also extracted, and blood RNA derived from unsorted whole blood. Sequencing was done on a sample of peripheral blood. J is TRBJ1-1 and V is TRBV14, with a possible D match to TRBD1 (5 bases). This clonotype was obtained from a man between 35 and 55 years old with primary liver carcinoma and hepatitis B virus infection. This CDR3 is CVSSPWRDRNTEAFF. The CDR3 DNA reads TGTGTCAGCAGCCCTTGGAGGGACCGGAACACTGAAGCTTTCTTT.